This T cell receptor beta chain was found in a study of cytomegalovirus exposure and HLA in healthy donors (dated by TCRdb to 2017 to 2019). Broadly, across the study: The 650 to 750 repertoires of the first cohort and the 95 to 150 validation repertoires were produced on the same platform, according to a later analysis. To predict cytomegalovirus infection status, the study brought together high-throughput TCR immunosequencing, statistical association of individual TCRs with disease status, and machine learning. A separate validation cohort of about 110 different subjects was used in addition to the roughly 700-subject first cohort. The study aimed to test whether cataloging public T cell receptors could reveal signatures of past pathogen exposure.

The paper as a whole reports these results and caveats: According to the authors, the approach could potentially be generalized to other disease states and immunological phenotypes. The study listed 164 TCR beta chains as associated with cytomegalovirus. Of the cluster scores, around 95% were above 0 in a later analysis, which found that TCRs clustered in the first cohort also tended to co-occur in the 110 or so validation repertoires. In both the original and validation cohorts, the classifier was reported to diagnose cytomegalovirus status with high specificity and sensitivity. All 120 or so repertoires were used to score co-occurrence in the validation cohort in a later analysis, because that analysis had no HLA typing for the cohort. While some public TCRs were present in many individuals, most TCR sequences turned up only very rarely across donors. In vitro tests confirmed that a few of the cytomegalovirus-associated TCR beta chains recognize cytomegalovirus antigens.

The library relied on the immunoSEQ multiplex PCR assay. On the authors' methods: A statistical classification framework was developed to diagnose cytomegalovirus status using the catalog of TCR beta chain sequences. As stored in TCRdb, this immuneACCESS dataset retains in-frame rearrangements with V and J assigned. A fraction of the clones does not appear; measured against another copy, unresolved V genes explain less than half of the discrepancy, and the remainder lacks a known reason. V and J calls and clone size are given by that table; D and trimming were obtained from the DNA. The sample table contains a few hundred thousand clones; only one count was recorded for 88% of them. The top ten hold approximately 0.95% of the sample. Its CDR3 holds 17 amino acids, cysteine through phenylalanine. CDR3 DNA is the only sequence kept; it has 51 bases, read in frame from the first base. Reading the germline V gene (reference sequence) gives CDR1 SEHNR and CDR2 FQNEAQ. The trim is 3 bases for V and 0 bases for J, with a gap of 15 bases between the germline ends.

Separate from the approximately 670-subject first cohort, the validation cohort of some 130 subjects was the group to which the donors belonged. A remark on this clone: The clone's antigen remains unknown. Nothing much larger sits one base from this clone, and base qualities are not available.

The sequence was obtained from a man aged 30 to 45 in good health and CMV-seronegative. The V and J segments used are TRBV7-9 and TRBJ1-3; the D gene is unclear. Specimen: PBMCs. The CDR3: CASSLFFVESSGNTIYF. The DNA sequence is as follows: TGTGCCAGCAGCTTGTTTTTTGTGGAGAGCTCTGGAAACACCATATATTTT.